Below are 10 T cell receptor beta chains sequenced from a single sample in a study of T cells in localized non-small cell lung cancer. TCRdb's table, derived via immunoSEQ multiplex PCR, lists solely in-frame clones and lacks some. Altogether more than 15,000 clones are present, about 86% being singletons, with the ten largest covering 34%. The sequencing used peripheral blood, collected before any cancer treatment. The source is a male donor aged 60 or older with stage III lung adenocarcinoma.

This clone appeared once. The chain employs TRBV28 and TRBJ1-5, with D unresolved. CDR1 is MDHEN and CDR2 is SYDVKM in the germline V gene. Deletions cut 7 bases from V and 1 base from J, with 5 bases between. The CDR3 length is 12 residues. The CDR3 coding sequence is TGTGCCAGCACGTTGAGCAATCAGCCCCAGCATTTT. Translation: CASTLSNQPQHF.

The J gene is TRBJ2-7, the V gene TRBV19, with D unclear. CDR3 length: 17 amino acids. V lost 0 bases and J 2 bases, leaving 17 bases between the germline ends. Germline loops: CDR1 LNHDA, CDR2 SQIVND (reference sequence). DNA of the CDR3: TGTGCCAGTAGTATAGAGGTCGTTTCGGCGATGACCTACGAGCAGTACTTC. It codes for CASSIEVVSAMTYEQYF. Drawing the rest from reference TRBV19 and TRBJ2-7, the complete variable domain is DGGITQSPKYLFRKEGQNVTLSCEQNLNHDAMYWYRQDPGQGLRLIYYSQIVNDFQKGDIAEGYSVSREKKESFPLTVTSAQKNPTAFYLCASSIEVVSAMTYEQYFGPGTRLTVT.

This clone was counted between two and nine times. The chain has TRBV7-6 and TRBJ2-7; 8 nucleotides match TRBD2. With 6 bases clipped from V and 3 bases from J, the junction kept 4 bases outside the gene matches. The CDR3 totals 13 residues. Germline-derived CDR1 and CDR2 are SGHVS and FNYEAQ. The CDR3 protein is CASSSGAGYEQYF. CDR3 DNA: TGTGCCAGCAGTAGCGGGGCAGGCTACGAGCAGTACTTC.

The genes are TRBV6-1 and TRBJ2-2, with TRBD1 matching over 7 bases. With 6 bases clipped from V and 1 base from J, the junction kept 2 bases outside the gene matches. The CDR3 loop spans 14 amino acids. CDR1 and CDR2 (germline): MNHNS, SASEGT. CDR3 DNA: TGTGCCAGCAGAGGACAGGAGAACACCGGGGAGCTGTTTTTT. Translated, it gives CASRGQENTGELFF.

V usage is TRBV5-1 and J usage is TRBJ2-3, with D perhaps matching TRBD1 (6 bases). CDR1 SGHRS and CDR2 YFSETQ come from the germline V gene. The CDR3 has 15 residues. Trimming cost V 4 bases and J 7 bases, with 19 bases left between them. The CDR3, as DNA: TGCGCCAGCAGCCTAGACAGGCCCCCCCAGAATACGCAGTATTTT. The encoded protein is CASSLDRPPQNTQYF.

V usage is TRBV4-1 and J usage is TRBJ2-5; 10 bases are shared with TRBD2. Germline V gene sequence: CDR1 MGHRA, CDR2 YSYEKL. The CDR3 sequence is 17 residues long. The V and J ends lost 0 bases and 1 base, in that order; junction bases with no gene match: 5. The CDR3 DNA sequence: TGCGCCAGCAGCCAAGATCCTCTAGCGGGGGCCCAAGAGACCCAGTACTTC. Its protein is CASSQDPLAGAQETQYF.

This rearrangement joins TRBV11-2 to TRBJ2-7; D unresolved. Germline CDR1 is SGHAT and CDR2 is FQNNGV. The CDR3 length is 13 residues. The ends were cut back, 2 bases at V and 3 bases at J, with 8 bases in the middle. This CDR3 is CASSLSGIYEQYF. Written as DNA, the CDR3 is TGTGCCAGCAGCTTATCAGGTATCTACGAGCAGTACTTC. Supplemented by reference TRBV11-2 and TRBJ2-7, the full variable domain reads EAGVAQSPRYKIIEKRQSVAFWCNPISGHATLYWYQQILGQGPKLLIQFQNNGVVDDSQLPKDRFSAERLKGVDSTLKIQPAKLEDSAVYLCASSLSGIYEQYFGPGTRLTVT.

This chain links TRBV13 with TRBJ1-2, with D maybe TRBD1 (5 bases). There are 12 residues in the CDR3. Per germline, CDR1 PRHDT and CDR2 FYEKMQ (reference sequence). The V and J ends lost 7 bases and 8 bases respectively, with 14 bases between them. In DNA form, the CDR3 reads TGTGCCAGCAACCGGGACTCCACCGGCTACACCTTC. It translates to CASNRDSTGYTF.

The V and J genes are TRBV7-8 and TRBJ2-2; D is undetermined. This CDR3 is built from 14 residues. Trimming removed 6 bases at V and 1 base at J, with 9 bases between. The germline gives CDR1 SGHVS, CDR2 FQNEAQ. DNA of the CDR3: TGTGCCAGCAGTCCGATGGGGAACACCGGGGAGCTGTTTTTT. Translation: CASSPMGNTGELFF.

This sequence joins TRBV7-8 and TRBJ2-1; 9 nucleotides align to TRBD2. Germline V gives CDR1 SGHVS, CDR2 FQNEAQ. The CDR3 length is 18 residues. The trim removed 1 base at V and 3 bases at J, leaving 10 bases unmatched. In DNA, the CDR3 is TGTGCCAGCAGCTTAGTGATTGTTCCTAGCGGGGACTACAATGAGCAGTTCTTC. This gives the protein CASSLVIVPSGDYNEQFF.